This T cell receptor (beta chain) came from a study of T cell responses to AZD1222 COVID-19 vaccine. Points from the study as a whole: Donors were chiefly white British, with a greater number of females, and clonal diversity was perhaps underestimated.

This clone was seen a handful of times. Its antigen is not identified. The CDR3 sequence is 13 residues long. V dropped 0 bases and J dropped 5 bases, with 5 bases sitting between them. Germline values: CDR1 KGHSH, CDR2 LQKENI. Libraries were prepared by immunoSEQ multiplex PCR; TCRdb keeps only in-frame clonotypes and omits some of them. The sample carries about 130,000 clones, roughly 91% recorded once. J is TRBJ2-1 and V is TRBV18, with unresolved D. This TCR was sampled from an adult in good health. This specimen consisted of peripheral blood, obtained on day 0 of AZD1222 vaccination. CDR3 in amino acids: CASSPPHDNEQFF. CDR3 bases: TGTGCCAGCTCACCACCTCACGACAATGAGCAGTTCTTC.